This T cell receptor (beta chain) was recorded in a study of identical twins. General study findings and limits: Twin sharing of out-of-frame TCR alpha was underestimated by models in monozygotic pairs. With abundant cord blood beta clonotypes, insertions were fewer; memory repertoires showed no such pattern. Beta out-of-frame sequences displayed a weaker excess of sharing between twins.

Everyone who gave samples was a healthy Caucasian. This CDR3 is built from 15 residues. J gave up 5 bases and V 6 bases, and 9 bases lay outside the gene matches. CDR1 is DFQATT, CDR2 SNEGSKA, per germline (reference sequence). A single record per CDR3 protein comes from TCRdb applying MiXCR to the 5' RACE reads. Of 140,000 to 150,000 distinct CDR3 sequences in the sample, approximately 4% were seen once. In its sample, this clonotype was seen many times. The antigen is undetermined. The source of this sequence is a man younger than 35 in good health. The V gene is TRBV20-1, the J gene TRBJ1-4; 10 bases are shared with TRBD1. Specimen: memory T cells sorted from blood. CDR3 sequence (DNA): TGCAGTGCCACACGTTCGGGACAGGGGAATGAAAAACTGTTTTTT. It yields the protein CSATRSGQGNEKLFF.